This TCR beta chain derives from a study of T cell changes during pregnancy in multiple sclerosis. Profiled with immunoSEQ multiplex PCR; TCRdb holds only in-frame clones, not every one. Here the sample spans around 70,000 clones, around 90% being singletons. There are 14 residues in the CDR3. The germline CDR1 and CDR2 sequences are SEHNR and FQNEAQ (reference sequence). V lost 5 bases to trimming and J lost 10 bases; unmatched junction nucleotides: 7. The chain combines TRBV7-9 with TRBJ1-4, with 10 bases lining up with TRBD1. The source is a female donor in good health, enrolled as a control in a pregnancy study. Specimen: peripheral blood, collected in the first trimester of pregnancy. The CDR3 spells CASSITGTGAKLFF. The CDR3 region has the DNA TGTGCCAGCAGCATCACCGGGACAGGGGCAAAACTGTTTTTT.